Below are 30 T cell receptor beta chains sequenced from a single sample in a study of lymphopenia after photon versus proton radiotherapy (dated by TCRdb to the late 2010s). Libraries were built with the immunoSEQ multiplex PCR assay. TCRdb stores this immuneACCESS table with in-frame sequences only. Part of the clones is absent; in the studies checked, under half of the shortfall reflects unresolved V genes, and no reason is known for the rest. Here the sample has 68,000 or so clones; approximately 91% occur a single time. The ten largest clonotypes hold about 3.1% of the sample. The material was peripheral blood, obtained from a patient treated with photon-based radiotherapy. The receptors were gathered from a woman in her 70s with pancreatic cancer.

The rearrangement joins TRBV7-8 to TRBJ2-5, with D unresolved. Trimming took off 4 bases at V and 0 bases at J, with 6 bases between the two ends. The CDR3 extends over 13 amino acids. Germline V CDR1 and CDR2: SGHVS, FQNEAQ. The CDR3 loop reads CASSSEYQETQYF. The CDR3 DNA follows: TGTGCCAGCAGCTCAGAGTACCAAGAGACCCAGTACTTC.

The chain recombines TRBV28 with TRBJ1-2; D gene uncertain. The V gene's germline CDR1 is MDHEN and CDR2 SYDVKM. The CDR3 sequence is 12 residues long. V dropped 1 base and J dropped 8 bases, with 8 bases sitting between them. The CDR3 sequence: CASSLFAPGYTF. The CDR3 nucleotides are TGTGCCAGCAGTTTATTCGCGCCAGGCTACACCTTC.

This clone was picked up one time. The chain links TRBV7-9 to TRBJ2-3, with a weak D call TRBD2 (5 bases). Germline lookup yields CDR1 SEHNR and CDR2 FQNEAQ (reference sequence). Trimming cost V 1 base and J 5 bases, with 13 bases left between them. The CDR3 sequence is 15 residues long. CDR3 loop: CASSLEGGSRDTQYF. The CDR3 DNA reads TGTGCCAGCAGCTTAGAGGGTGGGAGCCGAGATACGCAGTATTTT. The variable domain in full, with the rest retrieved from reference TRBV7-9 and TRBJ2-3, is DTGVSQNPRHKITKRGQNVTFRCDPISEHNRLYWYRQTLGQGPEFLTYFQNEAQLEKSRLLSDRFSAERPKGSFSTLEIQRTEQGDSAMYLCASSLEGGSRDTQYFGPGTRLTVL.

The chain has TRBV6-1 and TRBJ2-7; 10 nucleotides match TRBD2. This CDR3 has 14 amino acids. CDR1 and CDR2 (germline): MNHNS, SASEGT. With V trimmed by 3 bases and J by 7 bases, 6 bases remained unmatched. CDR3 DNA sequence: TGTGCCAGCAGTGAGAGCGGGAGGGATGGGGAGCAGTACTTC. This translates into CASSESGRDGEQYF.

The V and J genes are TRBV7-2 and TRBJ2-1; D gene unclear. V dropped 5 bases and J dropped 7 bases, with 9 bases sitting between them. The CDR3 loop spans 12 amino acids. Germline V gene sequence: CDR1 SGHTA, CDR2 FQGNSA. CDR3 nucleotides: TGTGCCAGCAGCCGGACCCTAAATGAGCAGTTCTTC. Its translation is CASSRTLNEQFF. Supplemented by reference TRBV7-2 and TRBJ2-1, the full variable domain reads GAGVSQSPSNKVTEKGKDVELRCDPISGHTALYWYRQSLGQGLEFLIYFQGNSAPDKSGLPSDRFSAERTGGSVSTLTIQRTQQEDSAVYLCASSRTLNEQFFGPGTRLTVL.

The CDR3 loop is CATSRAVTGNEKLFF. The CDR3 DNA reads TGTGCCACCAGCAGAGCCGTGACAGGGAATGAAAAACTGTTTTTT. The chain combines TRBV15 with TRBJ1-4; 7 bases fit TRBD1. The CDR3 spans 15 residues. Per the germline V gene, CDR1 is LNHNV and CDR2 is YYDKDF (reference sequence). The junction had 4 bases not matched to a gene; V was cut back by 1 base and J by 5 bases.

In its sample, this clone was seen once. This chain links TRBV15 with TRBJ2-1; 13 bases match TRBD2. J was trimmed by 9 bases and V by 7 bases; bases with no gene match: 9. Germline-derived CDR1 and CDR2 are LNHNV and YYDKDF (reference sequence). This CDR3 comprises 15 residues. The CDR3 spells CATTKLAGGLLEQFF. CDR3 bases: TGTGCCACCACTAAACTAGCGGGAGGGCTGCTTGAGCAGTTCTTC.

The chain has TRBV7-9 and TRBJ1-2, with D perhaps matching TRBD1 (5 bases). The germline gives CDR1 SEHNR, CDR2 FQNEAQ (reference sequence). Trimming pared 5 bases from V and 0 bases from J, leaving 16 bases between. The CDR3 has 16 amino acids. The CDR3 is CASSPGGAVANYGYTF. DNA of the CDR3: TGTGCCAGCAGCCCCGGCGGGGCGGTAGCTAACTATGGCTACACCTTC.

The V call is TRBV7-3, the J call TRBJ1-1; 7 bases line up with TRBD1. Germline values: CDR1 SGHTA, CDR2 FQGTGA. The CDR3 sequence is 15 residues long. J gave up 1 base and V 2 bases, and 4 bases lay outside the gene matches. The CDR3 is CASSLGRGRNTEAFF. The CDR3 region has the DNA TGTGCCAGCAGCTTAGGCAGGGGGAGGAACACTGAAGCTTTCTTT.

V gene TRBV7-9 combines with J gene TRBJ2-2; unclear D gene. The CDR3 has 14 amino acids. The germline V and J ends were trimmed by 5 bases and 1 base, with 8 bases remaining between them. CDR1 and CDR2 from the germline V gene are SEHNR and FQNEAQ (reference sequence). Here the CDR3 reads CASSPRRNTGELFF. CDR3 coding DNA: TGTGCCAGCAGCCCACGACGGAACACCGGGGAGCTGTTTTTT.

Concerning this clone: The sample has other DNA sequences that encode this CDR3 too. V is TRBV18 and J is TRBJ2-7; D may be TRBD2 (6 bases). Per germline, CDR1 KGHSH and CDR2 LQKENI. The V gene lost 3 bases and the J gene lost 10 bases, with 22 bases spanning the gap. The CDR3 totals 15 residues. Written as DNA, the CDR3 is TGTGCCAGCTCACCTTGGGGGGACTCCCCTGTTGAACAGTACTTC. Its translation: CASSPWGDSPVEQYF.

The gene calls are TRBV28 and TRBJ1-4; perhaps TRBD1 as D (6 bases). Per germline, CDR1 MDHEN and CDR2 SYDVKM. Trimming left V 3 bases short and J 7 bases short, with 24 bases between. This CDR3 is built from 18 residues. The DNA of the CDR3 is TGTGCCAGCAGTTTTCGGTCCCAGATAAAGGGGGGGAGTGAAAAACTGTTTTTT. Residues: CASSFRSQIKGGSEKLFF.

V and J are TRBV2 and TRBJ1-1; D perhaps matches TRBD1 (6 bases). CDR1 and CDR2 (germline): SNHLY, FYNNEI. With 5 bases removed from V and 2 bases from J, the gap between germline ends came to 12 bases. The CDR3 has 14 residues. This CDR3 is CASSQGPPNTEAFF. The CDR3, as DNA: TGTGCCAGCAGTCAGGGGCCGCCCAACACTGAAGCTTTCTTT.

The chain joins TRBV30 to TRBJ2-7; the D gene could be TRBD1 or TRBD2 (5 bases each). Germline V gene lookup returns CDR1 GTSNPN and CDR2 SVGIG (reference sequence). Trimming cost V 4 bases and J 3 bases, with 10 bases left between them. The length of the CDR3 is 12 residues. The chain's CDR3 is CAWKGRSYEQYF. The CDR3, as DNA: TGTGCCTGGAAGGGACGGAGCTACGAGCAGTACTTC.

The rearrangement uses TRBV27 and TRBJ2-1, with a tentative D call TRBD2 (5 bases). Trimming pared 2 bases from V and 0 bases from J, leaving 23 bases between. CDR3 length: 20 residues. CDR1 and CDR2 from the germline V gene are MNHEY and SMNVEV (reference sequence). In DNA, the CDR3 is TGTGCCAGCAGTTTAATTGTTTTTGGGAGACCCAGAATCTCCTACAATGAGCAGTTCTTC. Translated, it gives CASSLIVFGRPRISYNEQFF.

V usage is TRBV18 and J usage is TRBJ2-7; 14 nucleotides align to TRBD2. Losses at the gene ends were 2 bases for V and 6 bases for J; bases not matched to a gene: 9. CDR3 length: 17 residues. CDR1 and CDR2 from the germline V gene are KGHSH and LQKENI. CDR3 amino acids: CASSPTGLAGGMGEQYF. The CDR3 coding sequence is TGTGCCAGCTCACCAACAGGACTAGCGGGAGGAATGGGCGAGCAGTACTTC.

The chain links TRBV28 to TRBJ2-7; no definite D call. Trimming removed 6 bases at V and 4 bases at J, with 13 bases between. The germline V gene has CDR1 MDHEN and CDR2 SYDVKM. This CDR3 contains 13 residues. CDR3 residues: CASSLGHPYEQYF. Here the CDR3 DNA reads TGTGCCAGCAGCCTCGGCCACCCATACGAGCAGTACTTC.

This rearrangement joins TRBV7-8 to TRBJ2-7, with D possibly called TRBD1 or TRBD2 (5 bases each). The V end lost 0 bases, the J end lost 4 bases, and 19 bases lay between the germline ends. Per the germline V gene, CDR1 is SGHVS and CDR2 is FQNEAQ. The CDR3 sequence is 17 residues long. CDR3 nucleotide sequence: TGTGCCAGCAGCTTAGCGTCGGGACGGGGAGATCTTTACGAGCAGTACTTC. Translated: CASSLASGRGDLYEQYF.

The chain couples TRBV19 to TRBJ2-3; the match to TRBD1 covers 9 bases. Looked up from germline, CDR1 is LNHDA and CDR2 is SQIVND (reference sequence). There are 15 residues in the CDR3. After removal of 7 bases from V and 1 base from J, the junction contained 6 bases not matched to a gene. CDR3 region: CASTGQGWGTDTQYF. DNA for the CDR3: TGTGCCAGTACGGGACAGGGATGGGGCACAGATACGCAGTATTTT.

The V gene is TRBV19, the J gene TRBJ2-1; D call uncertain. The length of the CDR3 is 18 residues. Trimming stripped 6 bases from V and 0 bases from J, with 21 bases between. The germline CDR1 and CDR2 sequences are LNHDA and SQIVND (reference sequence). The CDR3 bases are TGTGCCAGTAGCAAGGGTGTGGCTACCACATCCTCCTACAATGAGCAGTTCTTC. It codes for CASSKGVATTSSYNEQFF.

This clone was picked up one time. The CDR3 region is CASSRQVAELNEQFF. CDR3 DNA sequence: TGCGCCAGCAGCCGACAGGTAGCGGAGTTGAATGAGCAGTTCTTC. The chain employs TRBV4-3 and TRBJ2-1, with D perhaps being TRBD1 or TRBD2 (6 bases each). Germline-derived CDR1 and CDR2 are LGHNA and YSLEER. V gave up 4 bases and J gave up 7 bases, with 17 bases separating them. The CDR3 runs 15 residues.

V gene TRBV7-9 combines with J gene TRBJ2-1; D is undetermined. CDR1 is SEHNR and CDR2 is FQNEAQ in the germline V gene (reference sequence). There are 12 residues in the CDR3. With 4 bases removed from V and 4 bases from J, the gap between germline ends came to 5 bases. The CDR3 coding sequence is TGTGCCAGCAGCTCGATTTACAATGAGCAGTTCTTC. Protein: CASSSIYNEQFF.

The rearrangement uses TRBV5-4 and TRBJ1-1; no definite D call. The CDR3 extends over 12 amino acids. The germline CDR1 and CDR2 sequences are SGHNT and YYREEE (reference sequence). With 0 bases removed from V and 7 bases from J, the gap between germline ends came to 7 bases. CDR3 nucleotide sequence: TGTGCCAGCAGCTTGGCCAACCGTGAAGCTTTCTTT. Protein product: CASSLANREAFF.

The chain has TRBV5-4 and TRBJ2-3, with D possibly TRBD1 on 6 matching bases. CDR3 length: 16 amino acids. CDR1 and CDR2 from the germline V gene are SGHNT and YYREEE (reference sequence). The V end lost 5 bases, the J end lost 0 bases, and 16 bases lay between the germline ends. CDR3 residues: CASRHSGTHSTDTQYF. CDR3 in DNA: TGTGCCAGCAGGCATTCCGGGACACACAGCACAGATACGCAGTATTTT.

This clone was seen a few times. The chain carries TRBV28 and TRBJ1-2; the D gene is possibly TRBD1 (5 bases). Per the germline V gene, CDR1 is MDHEN and CDR2 is SYDVKM. The germline V and J ends were trimmed by 3 bases and 5 bases, with 13 bases remaining between them. The CDR3 runs to 14 residues. The CDR3 sequence is CASSFGGARYGYTF. CDR3 coding DNA: TGTGCCAGCAGTTTCGGCGGGGCGCGGTATGGCTACACCTTC.

The chain couples TRBV2 to TRBJ2-5, with a weak D call TRBD1 (5 bases). Between the trimmed V and J ends, which lost 3 bases and 9 bases, there was a span of 14 bases. Per the germline V gene, CDR1 is SNHLY and CDR2 is FYNNEI. The CDR3 spans 13 residues. CDR3 sequence: CASSEGPGGAQYF. CDR3 coding DNA: TGTGCCAGCAGTGAGGGGCCCGGTGGTGCCCAGTACTTC.

J is TRBJ2-1 and V is TRBV29-1, with D unclear. The CDR3 extends over 10 amino acids. Germline V gene lookup returns CDR1 SQVTM and CDR2 ANQGSEA. Trimming took 3 bases from V and 12 from J, leaving 9 bases between them. The CDR3 DNA reads as TGCAGCGTTGACGGTGGGGTGCAGTTCTTC. Translation: CSVDGGVQFF.

V gene TRBV5-1 combines with J gene TRBJ2-5; 7 positions agree with TRBD1. The CDR3 extends over 15 amino acids. CDR1 and CDR2 (germline): SGHRS, YFSETQ. The J segment lost 1 base and the V segment lost 4 bases, leaving 7 bases of the junction unmatched. CDR3 sequence (DNA): TGCGCCAGCAGCCCCCAGGGGGACCTCCAAGAGACCCAGTACTTC. Its translation is CASSPQGDLQETQYF.

The rearrangement links TRBV7-9 to TRBJ1-1; D perhaps matches TRBD1 (6 bases). Germline V lookup: CDR1 SEHNR, CDR2 FQNEAQ (reference sequence). The CDR3 is made up of 13 amino acids. V was shortened by 5 bases and J by 5 bases, with 12 bases between the two germline ends. This CDR3 is CASSLSQGTEAFF. The CDR3 DNA is TGTGCCAGCAGCCTAAGTCAGGGGACTGAAGCTTTCTTT. The full variable domain, with the rest looked up from reference TRBV7-9 and TRBJ1-1, is DTGVSQNPRHKITKRGQNVTFRCDPISEHNRLYWYRQTLGQGPEFLTYFQNEAQLEKSRLLSDRFSAERPKGSFSTLEIQRTEQGDSAMYLCASSLSQGTEAFFGQGTRLTVV.

This chain links TRBV28 with TRBJ2-7; 8 bases map to TRBD1. CDR1 and CDR2 from the germline V gene are MDHEN and SYDVKM. Trimming cost V 5 bases and J 0 bases; bases outside gene matches: 6. CDR3 length equals 15 residues. CDR3 nucleotide sequence: TGTGCCAGCAGTACCCGGGACAGGAGCTCCTACGAGCAGTACTTC. Translating gives CASSTRDRSSYEQYF.